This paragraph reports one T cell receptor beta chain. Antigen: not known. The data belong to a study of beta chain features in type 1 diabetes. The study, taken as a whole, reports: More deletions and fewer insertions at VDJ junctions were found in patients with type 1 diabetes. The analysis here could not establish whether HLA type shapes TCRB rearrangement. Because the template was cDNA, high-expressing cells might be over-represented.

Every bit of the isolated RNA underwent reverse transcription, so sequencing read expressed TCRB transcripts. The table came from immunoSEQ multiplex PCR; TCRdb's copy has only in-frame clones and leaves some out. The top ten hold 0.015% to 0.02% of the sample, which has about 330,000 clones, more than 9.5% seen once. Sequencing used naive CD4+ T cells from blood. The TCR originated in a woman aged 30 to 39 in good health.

The CDR3 DNA reads TGTGCCACCAGCAGAGATAGTGTACGTAACGGCTACGAGCAGTACTTC. Protein: CATSRDSVRNGYEQYF. J is TRBJ2-7 and V is TRBV15; D unclear. The V end was cut by 0 bases, the J end by 3 bases, with 15 bases between. The CDR3 extends over 16 amino acids. CDR1 is LNHNV, CDR2 YYDKDF, per germline (reference sequence).